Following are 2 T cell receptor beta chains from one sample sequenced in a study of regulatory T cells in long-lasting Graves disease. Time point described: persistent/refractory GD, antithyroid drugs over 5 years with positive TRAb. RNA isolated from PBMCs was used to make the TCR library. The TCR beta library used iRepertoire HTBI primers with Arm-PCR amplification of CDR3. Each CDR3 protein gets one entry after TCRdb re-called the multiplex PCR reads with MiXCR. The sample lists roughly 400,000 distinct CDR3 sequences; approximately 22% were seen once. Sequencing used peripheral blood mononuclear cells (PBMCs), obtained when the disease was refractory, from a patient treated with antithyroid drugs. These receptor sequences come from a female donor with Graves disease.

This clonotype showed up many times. DNA of the CDR3: TGTGCCAGCAGTTTAACCGGACAGGGGGACATTCAGTACTTC. This sequence encodes CASSLTGQGDIQYF. The J gene is TRBJ2-4, the V gene TRBV27, with TRBD1 matching over 10 bases. In germline, CDR1 is MNHEY, CDR2 SMNVEV (reference sequence). This CDR3 contains 14 residues. The V segment lost 2 bases and the J segment 8 bases; nucleotides outside the gene matches: 3.

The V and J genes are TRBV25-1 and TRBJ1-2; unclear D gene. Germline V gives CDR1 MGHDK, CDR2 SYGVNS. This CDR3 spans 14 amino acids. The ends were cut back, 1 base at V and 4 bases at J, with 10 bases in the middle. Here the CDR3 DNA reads TGTGCCAGCAGTGAATCCCCAGATATCTATGGCTACACCTTC. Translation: CASSESPDIYGYTF.